This T cell receptor beta chain was sequenced in a study of CD8+CD57+ T cells in acquired aplastic anemia. TCR beta VDJ and CDR3 profiles were obtained from a genomic DNA template. TCRdb fed the reads into MiXCR, producing one record per CDR3 protein. Found here are under 200,000 distinct CDR3 sequences, approximately 48% of them singletons; the top ten hold more than 1.5%. Patients picked for sequencing had shown CD8+CD57+ cell expansion detected by flow cytometry. None of the patients had been given any therapy when their blood was sampled. This clonotype has more than one count but fewer than ten. This could be a read error, since a much larger clone is one nucleotide away. The CDR3 is 13 amino acids. Looked up from germline, CDR1 is SGHTA and CDR2 is FQGNSA. Trimming took 5 bases from V and 5 from J; bases not matched to a gene: 4.

The sample was sorted CD4+, CD8+, or CD8+CD57+ T cells (not recorded which) from PBMCs. The clonotype originates from a human donor with aplastic anemia. The gene calls are TRBV7-2 and TRBJ2-7; TRBD1 aligns across 9 bases. The chain's CDR3 is CASSQQGANEQYF. CDR3 DNA sequence: TGTGCCAGCAGCCAACAGGGGGCAAACGAGCAGTACTTC.